This T cell receptor beta chain was recorded in a study of T cells after posttransplantation cyclophosphamide. Using immunoSEQ multiplex PCR, the repertoire was profiled, and TCRdb retains in-frame clones only, with some absent. The data hold tens of thousands of clones, with about 94% observed a single time. In the case of this clone: Its antigen is unknown.

The ends were cut back, 6 bases at V and 6 bases at J, with 20 bases in the middle. Per germline, CDR1 MNHEY and CDR2 SVGAGI. The length of the CDR3 is 15 residues. Study results and limitations: Skin or GI-infiltrating T cells shared few TRB sequences with blood. Recipient CMV seropositivity and CMV reactivation strongly tracked TRB clonality.

The TCR was taken from a woman under 40 in good health and a related stem cell transplant donor. The J gene is TRBJ1-2, the V gene TRBV6-5; possibly TRBD1 for D (6 bases). Sequencing was done on a sample of PBMCs. CDR3 DNA: TGTGCCAGCAGAACTCTCGTCGGGGGCTCTGATGGCTACACCTTC. It yields the protein CASRTLVGGSDGYTF.